Listed below are T cell receptor beta chains from one sample, sequenced in a study of Ad26.COV2.S vaccination and SARS-CoV-2 variants. Using immunoSEQ multiplex PCR, the repertoire was profiled, and TCRdb retains in-frame clones only, with some absent. Seen here are roughly 100,000 clones, around three quarters observed once, and the top ten hold 17%. The material was peripheral blood, obtained after recovery from COVID-19. The receptors were sampled from a human donor who had recovered from COVID-19. Both conserved end residues are part of each CDR3. D genes are given only for firm matches. Some rows have no size entry. The others give once, few or many, or a class for an expanded clone.

d_call | cdr3_length | j_call | clone_size | v_call | cdr3_aa | cdr3_nt
TRBD2 | 16 | TRBJ2-3 | - | TRBV15 | CATSRASGGASDTQYF | TGTGCCACCAGCAGAGCAAGCGGGGGGGCATCAGATACGCAGTATTTT
- | 13 | TRBJ1-2 | - | TRBV3-1/TRBV3-2 | CASGAGANYGYTF | TGTGCCAGTGGGGCGGGAGCTAACTATGGCTACACCTTC
TRBD2 | 15 | TRBJ2-5 | once | TRBV27 | CASSPQGLDKKTQYF | TGTGCCAGCAGTCCGCAGGGACTAGACAAGAAGACCCAGTACTTC
- | 16 | TRBJ1-6 | - | TRBV7-9 | CASSQTVSSYNSPLHF | TGTGCCAGCAGCCAGACAGTCTCCTCCTATAATTCACCCCTCCACTTT
- | 14 | TRBJ2-5 | - | TRBV30 | CAWGLKGLKETQYF | TGTGCCTGGGGGCTGAAGGGACTTAAAGAGACCCAGTACTTC
- | 14 | TRBJ2-6 | - | TRBV28 | CASLGGAGANVLTF | TGTGCCAGCTTGGGCGGGGCAGGGGCCAACGTCCTGACTTTC
TRBD1 | 16 | TRBJ1-6 | - | TRBV4-2 | CASSQDMTGVGSPLHF | TGTGCCAGCAGCCAAGATATGACAGGGGTTGGTTCACCCCTCCACTTT
TRBD1 | 15 | TRBJ1-6 | few | TRBV10-2 | CASSDVGQSNSPLHF | TGCGCCAGCAGTGACGTGGGACAGTCAAATTCACCCCTCCACTTT
TRBD1 | 15 | TRBJ2-5 | - | TRBV2 | CASSLRTGGGETQYF | TGTGCCAGCAGCCTTCGGACAGGGGGAGGAGAGACCCAGTACTTC
- | 13 | TRBJ1-1 | - | TRBV12-5 | CAVSRESDTEAFF | TGTGCCGTCTCCAGGGAGTCGGACACTGAAGCTTTCTTT
- | 15 | TRBJ2-7 | - | TRBV6-1 | CASSDGGTASYEQYF | TGTGCCAGCAGTGATGGCGGGACAGCGAGTTACGAGCAGTACTTC
- | 13 | TRBJ1-4 | - | TRBV4-3 | CASSRLVNEKLFF | TGCGCCAGCAGCCGGCTGGTTAATGAAAAACTGTTTTTT
- | 14 | TRBJ2-7 | - | TRBV6-5 | CASGVAAPTYEQYF | TGTGCCAGCGGGGTAGCGGCCCCCACCTACGAGCAGTACTTC
- | 15 | TRBJ2-3 | once | TRBV30 | CAWSAPKGLTDTQYF | TGTGCCTGGAGTGCCCCGAAGGGGTTGACAGATACGCAGTATTTT
- | 16 | TRBJ1-4 | few | TRBV5-1 | CASSRRDTTTNEKLFF | TGCGCCAGCAGCCGCCGGGACACCACAACTAATGAAAAACTGTTTTTT
- | 12 | TRBJ2-1 | - | TRBV11-2 | CASSLNDEKQFF | TGTGCCAGCAGCTTAAACGACGAGAAGCAGTTCTTC
- | 14 | TRBJ1-5 | - | TRBV19 | CASRGPNRDQPQHF | TGTGCCAGTAGGGGGCCTAACAGAGATCAGCCCCAGCATTTT
TRBD1 | 14 | TRBJ1-6 | - | TRBV6-1 | CASSDGQGNSPLHF | TGTGCCAGCAGTGACGGACAGGGGAATTCACCCCTCCACTTT
- | 14 | TRBJ1-5 | few | TRBV28 | CASGKGLANQPQHF | TGTGCCAGCGGGAAGGGGTTGGCCAATCAGCCCCAGCATTTT
- | 14 | TRBJ1-1 | once | TRBV24-1 | CATRGPGARTEAFF | TGTGCCACTAGAGGACCAGGGGCCCGGACTGAAGCTTTCTTT
- | 14 | TRBJ1-2 | - | TRBV28 | CASSLGYTRYGYTF | TGTGCCAGCAGTTTAGGCTACACTAGGTATGGCTACACCTTC
TRBD1 | 14 | TRBJ2-7 | - | TRBV9 | CASSGGQAGHEQYF | TGTGCCAGCAGCGGGGGACAGGCAGGCCACGAGCAGTACTTC
TRBD1 | 14 | TRBJ2-1 | few | TRBV27 | CASSSQGLSNEQFF | TGTGCCAGCAGCTCACAGGGGTTGTCGAATGAGCAGTTCTTC
TRBD1 | 21 | TRBJ1-6 | - | TRBV5-1 | CASSLIQGQGGTSSYNSPLHF | TGCGCCAGCAGCTTGATCCAGGGACAGGGAGGGACGAGCTCCTATAATTCACCCCTCCACTTT
- | 15 | TRBJ2-1 | - | TRBV7-2 | CASSSATASYNEQFF | TGTGCCAGCAGCTCCGCGACAGCGTCCTACAATGAGCAGTTCTTC
- | 15 | TRBJ2-3 | - | TRBV11-2 | CASSLGSSSTDTQYF | TGTGCCAGCAGCTTAGGTTCTTCTAGCACAGATACGCAGTATTTT
- | 14 | TRBJ1-4 | - | TRBV19 | CASSRTDLNEKLFF | TGTGCCAGTAGTCGGACCGACCTAAATGAAAAACTGTTTTTT
- | 11 | TRBJ1-2 | - | TRBV19 | CASSIDTRYTF | TGTGCCAGTAGTATAGACACCCGCTACACCTTC
- | 14 | TRBJ1-5 | - | TRBV27 | CASSLRVGNQPQHF | TGTGCCAGCAGTTTACGAGTCGGCAATCAGCCCCAGCATTTT
- | 12 | TRBJ2-1 | - | TRBV18 | CASSPVVPEQFF | TGTGCCAGCTCACCGGTGGTCCCTGAGCAGTTCTTC
- | 12 | TRBJ2-7 | - | TRBV3-1/TRBV3-2 | CASSHDRYEQYF | TGTGCCAGCAGCCACGACCGTTACGAGCAGTACTTC